The entry below gives a single TCR beta chain sequence along with its context. Using immunoSEQ multiplex PCR, the repertoire was profiled, and TCRdb retains in-frame clones only, with some absent. This table holds more than 50,000 clones, approximately 80% found once. V was pared by 9 bases and J by 0 bases, with 12 bases between. This CDR3 spans 14 amino acids. Germline CDR1 LNHDA, CDR2 SQIVND (reference sequence). The sample comes from a study of OX40 agonist ivuxolimab in advanced cancers. Study-level background: Patients in the trial were receiving intravenous ivuxolimab every 2 weeks, at doses of 0.01 to 10 mg/kg.

The TCR originated in an adult with an advanced solid tumor such as melanoma, head and neck, liver or kidney cancer. The specimen comprised CD4+ or CD8+ T cells sorted from blood, sampled in a trial of the OX40 agonist ivuxolimab. The rearrangement links TRBV19 to TRBJ1-3; unclear D gene. The CDR3 loop reads CASRTQISGNTIYF. CDR3 DNA sequence: TGTGCCAGCCGAACCCAGATCTCTGGAAACACCATATATTTT.